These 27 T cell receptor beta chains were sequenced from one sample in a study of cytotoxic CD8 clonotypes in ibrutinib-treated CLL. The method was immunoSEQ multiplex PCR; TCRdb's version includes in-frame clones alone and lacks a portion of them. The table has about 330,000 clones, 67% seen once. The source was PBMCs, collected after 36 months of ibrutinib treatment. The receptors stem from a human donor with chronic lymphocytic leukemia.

DNA of the CDR3: TGTGCCAGCAGCCAAGTAGCCGGAGGGACCGCCCTTTTTCAGACCCAGTACTTC. As protein: CASSQVAGGTALFQTQYF. The J gene is TRBJ2-5, the V gene TRBV4-2; weak D call: TRBD2 (6 bases). The germline V gene has CDR1 LGHNA and CDR2 YNFKEQ. With 1 base removed from V and 6 bases from J, the gap between germline ends came to 24 bases. CDR3 length equals 18 residues.

The CDR3 nucleotides are TGCGCCAGCAGCTTGGCCGTCAGGGGTGGGTCGGAGACCCAGTACTTC. Translated, it gives CASSLAVRGGSETQYF. The rearrangement joins TRBV5-1 to TRBJ2-5; D possibly corresponds to TRBD1 (6 bases). The CDR3 contains 16 residues. Trimming took 0 bases from V and 5 from J, leaving 17 bases between them. Per germline, CDR1 SGHRS and CDR2 YFSETQ.

CDR3 sequence (DNA): TGTGCCAGTAGTACATGGCCCGGTTACGAGCAGTACTTC. Residues: CASSTWPGYEQYF. The genes are TRBV19 and TRBJ2-7; D gene unclear. Trimming cost V 4 bases and J 4 bases, with 11 bases left between them. The CDR3 is 13 residues long. The germline gives CDR1 LNHDA, CDR2 SQIVND (reference sequence). Supplemented by reference TRBV19 and TRBJ2-7, the full variable domain reads DGGITQSPKYLFRKEGQNVTLSCEQNLNHDAMYWYRQDPGQGLRLIYYSQIVNDFQKGDIAEGYSVSREKKESFPLTVTSAQKNPTAFYLCASSTWPGYEQYFGPGTRLTVT.

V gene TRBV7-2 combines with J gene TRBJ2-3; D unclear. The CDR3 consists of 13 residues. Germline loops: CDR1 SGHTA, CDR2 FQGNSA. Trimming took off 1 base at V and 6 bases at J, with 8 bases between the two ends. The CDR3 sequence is CASSLEVSDTQYF. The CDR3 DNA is TGTGCCAGCAGCTTAGAAGTCTCCGATACGCAGTATTTT. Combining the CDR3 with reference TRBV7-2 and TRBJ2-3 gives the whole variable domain GAGVSQSPSNKVTEKGKDVELRCDPISGHTALYWYRQSLGQGLEFLIYFQGNSAPDKSGLPSDRFSAERTGGSVSTLTIQRTQQEDSAVYLCASSLEVSDTQYFGPGTRLTVL.

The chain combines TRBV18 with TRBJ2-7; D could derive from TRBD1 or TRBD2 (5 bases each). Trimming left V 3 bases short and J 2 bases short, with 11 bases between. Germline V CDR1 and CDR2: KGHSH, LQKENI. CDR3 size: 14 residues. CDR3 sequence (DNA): TGTGCCAGCTCACCGGGAAGGGACGCCTACGAGCAGTACTTC. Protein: CASSPGRDAYEQYF.

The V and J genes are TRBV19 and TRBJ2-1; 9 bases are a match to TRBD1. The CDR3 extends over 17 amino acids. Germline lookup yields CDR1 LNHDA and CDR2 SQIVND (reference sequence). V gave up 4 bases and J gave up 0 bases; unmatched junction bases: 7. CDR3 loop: CASSRGGQGSSYNEQFF. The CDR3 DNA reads TGTGCCAGTAGTAGAGGTGGACAGGGGAGCTCCTACAATGAGCAGTTCTTC.

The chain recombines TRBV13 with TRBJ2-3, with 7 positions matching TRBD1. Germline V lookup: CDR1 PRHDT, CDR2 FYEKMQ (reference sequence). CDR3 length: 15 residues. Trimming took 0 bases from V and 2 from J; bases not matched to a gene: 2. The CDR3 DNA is TGTGCCAGCAGCTTAGGGACAGGGCTCACAGATACGCAGTATTTT. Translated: CASSLGTGLTDTQYF. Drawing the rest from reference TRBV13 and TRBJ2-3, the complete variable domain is AAGVIQSPRHLIKEKRETATLKCYPIPRHDTVYWYQQGPGQDPQFLISFYEKMQSDKGSIPDRFSAQQFSDYHSELNMSSLELGDSALYFCASSLGTGLTDTQYFGPGTRLTVL.

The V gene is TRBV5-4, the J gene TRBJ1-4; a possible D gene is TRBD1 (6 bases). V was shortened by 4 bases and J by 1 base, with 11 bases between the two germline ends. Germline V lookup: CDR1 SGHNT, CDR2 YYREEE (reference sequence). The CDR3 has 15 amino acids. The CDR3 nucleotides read TGTGCCAGCAGCCTCGAGGGGGGAACTAATGAAAAACTGTTTTTT. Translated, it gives CASSLEGGTNEKLFF.

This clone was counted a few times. DNA for the CDR3: TGTGCCAGCAAACTAGCGGGTCACACCGGGGAGCTGTTTTTT. Amino acid sequence: CASKLAGHTGELFF. The gene calls are TRBV11-2 and TRBJ2-2; 9 bases match TRBD2. This CDR3 has 14 residues. V lost 7 bases and J lost 3; bases outside the gene matches: 3. Germline V CDR1 and CDR2: SGHAT, FQNNGV.

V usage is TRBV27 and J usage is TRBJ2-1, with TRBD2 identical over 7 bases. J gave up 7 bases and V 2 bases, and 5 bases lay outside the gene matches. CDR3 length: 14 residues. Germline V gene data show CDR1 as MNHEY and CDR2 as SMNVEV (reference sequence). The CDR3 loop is CASSLAGDRNEQFF. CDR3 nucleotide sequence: TGTGCCAGCAGTTTAGCGGGAGATCGGAATGAGCAGTTCTTC.

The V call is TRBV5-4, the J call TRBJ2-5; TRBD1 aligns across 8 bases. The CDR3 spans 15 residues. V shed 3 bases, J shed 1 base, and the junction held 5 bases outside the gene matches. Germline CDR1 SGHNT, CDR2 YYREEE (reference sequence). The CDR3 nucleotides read TGTGCCAGCAGCTCGCGGGACAGGATCCAAGAGACCCAGTACTTC. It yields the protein CASSSRDRIQETQYF.

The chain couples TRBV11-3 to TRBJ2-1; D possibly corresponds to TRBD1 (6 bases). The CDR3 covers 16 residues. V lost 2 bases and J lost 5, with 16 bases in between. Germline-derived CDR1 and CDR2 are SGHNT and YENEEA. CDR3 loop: CASSLPSGHENNEQFF. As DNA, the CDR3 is TGTGCCAGCAGCTTACCCTCGGGACACGAGAACAATGAGCAGTTCTTC.

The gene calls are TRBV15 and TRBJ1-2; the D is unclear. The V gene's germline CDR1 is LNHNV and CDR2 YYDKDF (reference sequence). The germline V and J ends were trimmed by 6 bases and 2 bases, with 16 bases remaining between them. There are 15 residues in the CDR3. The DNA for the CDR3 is TGTGCCACCAGAAGTGTAGAAGTCGGGAACTATGGCTACACCTTC. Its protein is CATRSVEVGNYGYTF.

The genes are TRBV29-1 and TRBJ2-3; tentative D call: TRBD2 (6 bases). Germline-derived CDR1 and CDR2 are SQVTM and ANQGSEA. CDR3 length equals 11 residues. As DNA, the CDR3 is TGCTGTTGCGGGGATGCAGATACGCAGTATTTT. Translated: CCCGDADTQYF.

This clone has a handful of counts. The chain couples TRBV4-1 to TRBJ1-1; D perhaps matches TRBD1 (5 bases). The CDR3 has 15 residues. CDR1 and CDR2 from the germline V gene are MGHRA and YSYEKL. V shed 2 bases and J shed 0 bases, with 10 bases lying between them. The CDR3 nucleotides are TGCGCCAGCAGCCAAAAGGGGACGGTGAACACTGAAGCTTTCTTT. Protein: CASSQKGTVNTEAFF.

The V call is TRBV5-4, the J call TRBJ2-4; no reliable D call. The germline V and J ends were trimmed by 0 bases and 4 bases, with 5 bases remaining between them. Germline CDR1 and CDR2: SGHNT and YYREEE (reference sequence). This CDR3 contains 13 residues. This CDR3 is CASSLASKNIQYF. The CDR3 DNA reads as TGTGCCAGCAGCTTGGCTAGTAAAAACATTCAGTACTTC.

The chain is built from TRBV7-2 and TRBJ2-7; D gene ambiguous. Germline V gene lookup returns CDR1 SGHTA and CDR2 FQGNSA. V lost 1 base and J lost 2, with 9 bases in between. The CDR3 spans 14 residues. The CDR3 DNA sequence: TGTGCCAGCAGCTTAGGGGTCCCCGCCTACGAGCAGTACTTC. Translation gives CASSLGVPAYEQYF.

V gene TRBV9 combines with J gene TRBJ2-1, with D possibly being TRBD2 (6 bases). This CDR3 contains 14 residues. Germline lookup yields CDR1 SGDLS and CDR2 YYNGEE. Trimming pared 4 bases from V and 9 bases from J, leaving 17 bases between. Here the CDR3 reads CASSSRRGSTEQFF. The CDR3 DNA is TGTGCCAGCAGCTCGAGACGGGGGAGTACTGAGCAGTTCTTC.

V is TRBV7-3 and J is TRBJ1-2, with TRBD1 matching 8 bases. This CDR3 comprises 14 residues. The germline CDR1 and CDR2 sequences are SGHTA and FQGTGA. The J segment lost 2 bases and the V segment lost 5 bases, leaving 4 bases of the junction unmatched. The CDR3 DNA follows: TGTGCCAGCAGCCAAGACAGGGGCAACTATGGCTACACCTTC. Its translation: CASSQDRGNYGYTF.

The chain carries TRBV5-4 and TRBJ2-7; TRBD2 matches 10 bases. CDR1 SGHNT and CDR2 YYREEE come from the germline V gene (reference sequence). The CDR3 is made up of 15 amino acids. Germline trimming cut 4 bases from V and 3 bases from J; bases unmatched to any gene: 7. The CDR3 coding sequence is TGTGCCAGCAGCCATAGCGGGAGGAGCCACTACGAGCAGTACTTC. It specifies CASSHSGRSHYEQYF.

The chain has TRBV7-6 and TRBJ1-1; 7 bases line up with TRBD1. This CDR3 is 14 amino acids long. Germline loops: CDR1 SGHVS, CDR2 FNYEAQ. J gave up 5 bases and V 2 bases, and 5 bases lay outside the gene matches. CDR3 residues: CASSLFQGGTEAFF. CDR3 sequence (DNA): TGTGCCAGCAGCTTATTCCAGGGGGGAACTGAAGCTTTCTTT. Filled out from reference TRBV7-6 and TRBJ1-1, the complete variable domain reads GAGVSQSPRYKVTKRGQDVALRCDPISGHVSLYWYRQALGQGPEFLTYFNYEAQQDKSGLPNDRFSAERPEGSISTLTIQRTEQRDSAMYRCASSLFQGGTEAFFGQGTRLTVV.

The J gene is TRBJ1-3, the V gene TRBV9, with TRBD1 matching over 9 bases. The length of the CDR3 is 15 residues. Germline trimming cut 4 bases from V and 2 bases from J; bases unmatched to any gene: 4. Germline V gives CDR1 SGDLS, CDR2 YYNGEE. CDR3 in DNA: TGTGCCAGCAGCCCGCGGACAGGGGCTGGAAACACCATATATTTT. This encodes CASSPRTGAGNTIYF. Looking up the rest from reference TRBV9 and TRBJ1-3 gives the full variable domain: DSGVTQTPKHLITATGQRVTLRCSPRSGDLSVYWYQQSLDQGLQFLIQYYNGEERAKGNILERFSAQQFPDLHSELNLSSLELGDSALYFCASSPRTGAGNTIYFGEGSWLTVV.

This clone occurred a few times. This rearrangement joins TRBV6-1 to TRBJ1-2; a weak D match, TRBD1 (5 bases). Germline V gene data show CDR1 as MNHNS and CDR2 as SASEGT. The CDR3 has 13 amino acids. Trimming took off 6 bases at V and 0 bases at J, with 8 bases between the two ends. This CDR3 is CASSRDPNYGYTF. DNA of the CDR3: TGTGCCAGCAGCAGGGATCCTAACTATGGCTACACCTTC.

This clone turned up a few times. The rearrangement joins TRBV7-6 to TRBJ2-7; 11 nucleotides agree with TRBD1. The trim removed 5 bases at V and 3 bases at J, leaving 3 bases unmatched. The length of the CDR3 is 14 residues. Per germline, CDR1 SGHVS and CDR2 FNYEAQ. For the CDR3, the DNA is TGTGCCAGCAGCCCCGGGACAGGGGGCTACGAGCAGTACTTC. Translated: CASSPGTGGYEQYF.

The CDR3 here is CASSSPGLADNEQFF. CDR3 nucleotides: TGTGCCAGCAGCAGCCCGGGACTAGCGGACAATGAGCAGTTCTTC. The chain links TRBV6-5 to TRBJ2-1, with TRBD2 identical over 11 bases. V lost 6 bases, J lost 5 bases, and 6 bases stayed unmatched. The CDR3 sequence is 15 residues long. Germline lookup yields CDR1 MNHEY and CDR2 SVGAGI.

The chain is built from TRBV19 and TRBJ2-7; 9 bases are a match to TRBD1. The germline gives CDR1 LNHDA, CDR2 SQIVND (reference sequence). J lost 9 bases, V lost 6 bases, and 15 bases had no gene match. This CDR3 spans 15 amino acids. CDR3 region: CASSNPGQGGWRQYF. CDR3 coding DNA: TGTGCCAGTAGCAACCCGGGACAGGGCGGGTGGAGGCAGTACTTC. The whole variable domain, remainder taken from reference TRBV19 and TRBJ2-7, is DGGITQSPKYLFRKEGQNVTLSCEQNLNHDAMYWYRQDPGQGLRLIYYSQIVNDFQKGDIAEGYSVSREKKESFPLTVTSAQKNPTAFYLCASSNPGQGGWRQYFGPGTRLTVT.

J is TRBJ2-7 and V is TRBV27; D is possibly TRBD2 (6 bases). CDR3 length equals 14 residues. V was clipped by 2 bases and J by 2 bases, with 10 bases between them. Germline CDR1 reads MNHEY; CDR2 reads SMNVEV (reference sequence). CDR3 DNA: TGTGCCAGCAGTTTAAACGGGAGAGCCTACGAGCAGTACTTC. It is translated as CASSLNGRAYEQYF.